The sequence of this T cell receptor (beta chain) was determined in a study of tumor-infiltrating lymphocytes in primary liver carcinoma. Study information: Staging placed the tumors at T1-T3 N0M0, and they measured roughly 4.2 to 11 cm across. Productive TCRbeta read counts per sample ran from roughly 3.5 to 7 million and were similar across tissue types. Study-wide results and caveats: Significantly larger top-250-clone fractions were found in tumors than in blood (p = 0.039).

CDR1 is SGHDN and CDR2 is FVKESK in the germline V gene. The CDR3 is 16 residues long. Co-extraction of RNA and DNA was performed on about 20-32 mg of unsorted bulk tissue. The input was 450 to 500 ng total RNA; TCR beta cDNA was made from it with a constant-region primer. What produced the TCR beta libraries was three nested multiplex PCR rounds using slightly modified ARM-PCR. Forward primers for TRBV1-TRBV30 and a C-beta reverse primer served the first two PCR rounds, at roughly 10 cycles each. MiXCR, applied by TCRdb to the multiplex PCR reads, yields one record per CDR3 protein. The sample contains approximately 80,000 distinct CDR3 sequences, 65% to 75% of which appear only once. This clonotype has only a few counts. No antigen is known for it. One end of the junction varies from germline; a read error may be responsible.

Source material: tumor-adjacent normal liver tissue. The rearrangement joins TRBV14 to TRBJ2-1; D uncertain. This TCR was sampled from a man in his forties with primary liver carcinoma and hepatitis B virus infection. The DNA for the CDR3 is TGCGCCAGCAGTGCCGTAGTGGGATGGGTAAACAATGAGCAGTTCTTC. Amino acid sequence: CASSAVVGWVNNEQFF.